This entry lists 18 T cell receptor beta chains sequenced from one sample in a study of cytomegalovirus exposure and HLA in healthy donors. PCR primers comprised 60 Vbeta and 13 Jbeta primers. Repertoires were generated with immunoSEQ multiplex PCR, while TCRdb's copy carries only in-frame clones and drops some. The sample yields more than 95,000 clones, more than 75% seen once. The sample comprised PBMCs. The receptors stem from a woman younger than 30 in good health and CMV-seropositive.

The table lists this clone with a count of one. This chain uses TRBV28 with TRBJ1-5; TRBD1 is a possible D gene (6 bases). This CDR3 spans 14 amino acids. V was clipped by 7 bases and J by 6 bases, with 16 bases between them. Germline V gene sequence: CDR1 MDHEN, CDR2 SYDVKM. In nucleotides, the CDR3 is TGTGCCAGCATCATACAGGGTGAAGGTCAGCCCCAGCATTTT. Protein product: CASIIQGEGQPQHF.

This sequence joins TRBV12-5 and TRBJ2-1; no clear D. Looked up from germline, CDR1 is LGHNT and CDR2 is FRNRAP. V was clipped by 2 bases and J by 8 bases, with 4 bases between them. The CDR3 length is 11 residues. This CDR3 reads CASGLRDEQFF. The CDR3 DNA is TGTGCTAGTGGTTTGCGGGATGAGCAGTTCTTC.

This chain links TRBV28 with TRBJ2-5; weak D call: TRBD2 (6 bases). V shed 3 bases and J shed 2 bases, with 13 bases lying between them. Germline CDR1 and CDR2: MDHEN and SYDVKM. The CDR3 has 15 amino acids. The CDR3 nucleotides read TGTGCCAGCAGTTTGGGGCGGGGCCCTCAAGAGACCCAGTACTTC. The encoded protein is CASSLGRGPQETQYF.

V gene TRBV6-6 combines with J gene TRBJ2-7; 8 bases are shared with TRBD1. The CDR3 covers 11 residues. Germline values: CDR1 MNHNY, CDR2 SVGAGI (reference sequence). V dropped 8 bases and J dropped 7; count of bases not matched to a gene: 4. The CDR3 reads CASADRVEQYF. CDR3 coding DNA: TGTGCCAGCGCGGACAGGGTTGAGCAGTACTTC.

J is TRBJ2-3 and V is TRBV7-9; D unclear. Germline CDR1 reads SEHNR; CDR2 reads FQNEAQ (reference sequence). There are 17 residues in the CDR3. V gave up 2 bases and J gave up 1 base, with 16 bases separating them. CDR3 sequence (DNA): TGTGCCAGCAGCTTACGACCTCGGAGATATGGCACAGATACGCAGTATTTT. Residues: CASSLRPRRYGTDTQYF.

This clone appeared a few times. This rearrangement joins TRBV27 to TRBJ2-7; TRBD2 aligns across 8 bases. The CDR3 runs to 14 residues. V was pared by 10 bases and J by 3 bases, with 11 bases of the junction left unmatched. CDR1 and CDR2 from the germline V gene are MNHEY and SMNVEV (reference sequence). CDR3 DNA: TGTGCCAAAGCGCCAGCGGGAGATTTCTACGAGCAGTACTTC. Its protein is CAKAPAGDFYEQYF.

Here the CDR3 DNA reads TGTGCCAGCAGCTTAGAACCCACCTCGGGGGAAGAGCAGTTCTTC. As protein: CASSLEPTSGEEQFF. The chain recombines TRBV7-9 with TRBJ2-1, with D possibly matching TRBD2 (6 bases). Germline V gives CDR1 SEHNR, CDR2 FQNEAQ (reference sequence). The CDR3 sequence is 15 residues long. The germline V and J ends were trimmed by 1 base and 10 bases, with 17 bases remaining between them.

The rearrangement joins TRBV7-3 to TRBJ1-1; D gene unclear. Trimming left V 5 bases short and J 10 bases short, with 17 bases between. The CDR3 consists of 13 residues. Per germline, CDR1 SGHTA and CDR2 FQGTGA. CDR3 region: CASSLGGSTPAFF. The CDR3 nucleotides read TGTGCCAGCAGCCTAGGAGGGTCAACGCCAGCTTTCTTT.

This CDR3 reads CASSFPDRGDGYTF. The CDR3 coding sequence is TGTGCCAGCAGTTTTCCGGACAGGGGAGATGGCTACACCTTC. V and J are TRBV6-6 and TRBJ1-2, with TRBD1 matching over 9 bases. With V trimmed by 4 bases and J by 6 bases, 6 bases remained unmatched. The CDR3 contains 14 residues. Germline CDR1 MNHNY, CDR2 SVGAGI (reference sequence).

This rearrangement joins TRBV19 to TRBJ1-1; D unresolved. Germline-derived CDR1 and CDR2 are LNHDA and SQIVND (reference sequence). V gave up 3 bases and J gave up 5 bases, with 13 bases separating them. CDR3 length: 14 amino acids. CDR3 in amino acids: CASSMTGGGTEAFF. The CDR3 DNA follows: TGTGCCAGTAGTATGACCGGAGGAGGGACTGAAGCTTTCTTT.

V is TRBV7-2 and J is TRBJ2-7; D might be TRBD2 (5 bases). The V gene lost 5 bases and the J gene lost 6 bases, with 20 bases spanning the gap. This CDR3 region has 15 residues. Germline CDR1 SGHTA, CDR2 FQGNSA. Written as DNA, the CDR3 is TGTGCCAGCAGCGCCCCGGGATTACGATTGGTCGAGCAGTACTTC. It translates to CASSAPGLRLVEQYF.

The chain joins TRBV6-5 to TRBJ1-3; no clear D gene. This CDR3 is built from 14 residues. V dropped 3 bases and J dropped 0 bases, with 6 bases sitting between them. In germline, CDR1 is MNHEY, CDR2 SVGAGI. Here the CDR3 reads CASSYGSSGNTIYF. The CDR3 DNA reads TGTGCCAGCAGTTATGGGAGCTCTGGAAACACCATATATTTT.

This clone was seen more than once but under ten times. The chain couples TRBV25-1 to TRBJ2-5; D may be TRBD2 (5 bases). This CDR3 is built from 15 residues. Trimming stripped 1 base from V and 5 bases from J, with 14 bases between. Germline loops: CDR1 MGHDK, CDR2 SYGVNS. CDR3 in amino acids: CASSEFLRGVETQYF. CDR3 bases: TGTGCCAGCAGTGAATTCCTCCGGGGAGTTGAGACCCAGTACTTC.

The chain uses TRBV6-5 and TRBJ2-7; 10 nucleotides agree with TRBD2. CDR1 MNHEY and CDR2 SVGAGI come from the germline V gene. V was pared by 4 bases and J by 4 bases, with 7 bases of the junction left unmatched. CDR3 size: 15 residues. The CDR3 sequence: CASSLQTSGSYEQYF. CDR3 DNA: TGTGCCAGCAGTTTGCAGACTAGCGGGTCTTACGAGCAGTACTTC.

The chain uses TRBV7-2 and TRBJ2-7, with 9 bases aligning to TRBD2. CDR3 size: 15 residues. The germline gives CDR1 SGHTA, CDR2 FQGNSA. The V segment lost 2 bases and the J segment 3 bases; nucleotides outside the gene matches: 5. The CDR3 sequence: CASSLILAGFYEQYF. CDR3 bases: TGTGCCAGCAGCTTAATACTAGCGGGTTTCTACGAGCAGTACTTC. Supplemented by reference TRBV7-2 and TRBJ2-7, the full variable domain reads GAGVSQSPSNKVTEKGKDVELRCDPISGHTALYWYRQSLGQGLEFLIYFQGNSAPDKSGLPSDRFSAERTGGSVSTLTIQRTQQEDSAVYLCASSLILAGFYEQYFGPGTRLTVT.

This sequence joins TRBV4-3 and TRBJ2-1; 10 bases align to TRBD2. The CDR3 totals 17 residues. J gave up 7 bases and V 4 bases, and 13 bases lay outside the gene matches. In germline, CDR1 is LGHNA, CDR2 YSLEER. The CDR3: CASSPNSLAGDFNEQFF. The CDR3 DNA sequence: TGCGCCAGCAGCCCGAATTCCCTAGCGGGAGATTTTAATGAGCAGTTCTTC.

This rearrangement joins TRBV18 to TRBJ2-3; D is undetermined. V gave up 2 bases and J gave up 2 bases, with 8 bases separating them. CDR1 is KGHSH and CDR2 is LQKENI in the germline V gene. The CDR3 has 14 residues. CDR3 residues: CASSPNFSTDTQYF. The CDR3 DNA sequence: TGTGCCAGCTCACCAAACTTCTCCACAGATACGCAGTATTTT. Based on the CDR3 plus reference TRBV18 and TRBJ2-3, the full variable domain is NAGVMQNPRHLVRRRGQEARLRCSPMKGHSHVYWYRQLPEEGLKFMVYLQKENIIDESGMPKERFSAEFPKEGPSILRIQQVVRGDSAAYFCASSPNFSTDTQYFGPGTRLTVL.

The chain uses TRBV9 and TRBJ1-1; D is undetermined. Trimming removed 0 bases from V and 0 bases from J, with 6 bases in between. The CDR3 has 14 amino acids. Germline loops: CDR1 SGDLS, CDR2 YYNGEE. CDR3 region: CASSVGSLNTEAFF. The CDR3 nucleotides are TGTGCCAGCAGCGTAGGTAGCTTGAACACTGAAGCTTTCTTT.